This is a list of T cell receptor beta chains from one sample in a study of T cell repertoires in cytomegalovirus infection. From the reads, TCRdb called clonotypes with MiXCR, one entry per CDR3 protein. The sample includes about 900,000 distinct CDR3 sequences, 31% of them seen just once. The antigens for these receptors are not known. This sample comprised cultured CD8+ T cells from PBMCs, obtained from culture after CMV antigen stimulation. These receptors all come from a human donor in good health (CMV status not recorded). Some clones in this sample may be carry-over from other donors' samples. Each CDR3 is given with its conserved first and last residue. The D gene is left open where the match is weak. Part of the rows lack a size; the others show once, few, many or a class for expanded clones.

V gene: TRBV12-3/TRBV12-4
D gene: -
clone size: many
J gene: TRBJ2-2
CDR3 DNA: TGTGCCAGCAGTTTACGGACAGTGGCCGGGGAGCTGTTTTTT
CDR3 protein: CASSLRTVAGELFF

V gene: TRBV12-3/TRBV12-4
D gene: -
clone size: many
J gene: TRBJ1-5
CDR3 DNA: TGTGCCAGCAGTCAGGGTCCCTATAGCAATCAGCCCCAGCATTTT
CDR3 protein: CASSQGPYSNQPQHF

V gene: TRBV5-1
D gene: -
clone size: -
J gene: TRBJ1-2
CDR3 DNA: TGCGCCAGCAGCTTGGACACTGACGGCTACACCTTC
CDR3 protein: CASSLDTDGYTF

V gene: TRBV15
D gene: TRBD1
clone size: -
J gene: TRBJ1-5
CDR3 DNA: TGTGCCATCAGCATGCTGAACAGGGGGGGCGGCAATCAGCCCCAGCATTTT
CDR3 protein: CAISMLNRGGGNQPQHF

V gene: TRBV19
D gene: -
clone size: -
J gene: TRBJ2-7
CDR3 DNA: TGTGCCAGCCATCCCCCGGACAAGTACTACGAGCAGTACTTC
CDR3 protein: CASHPPDKYYEQYF

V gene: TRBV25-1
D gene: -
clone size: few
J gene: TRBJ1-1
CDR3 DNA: TGTGCCAGCAGTGAATGGGCAGGGCACACTGAAGCTTTCTTT
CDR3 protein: CASSEWAGHTEAFF

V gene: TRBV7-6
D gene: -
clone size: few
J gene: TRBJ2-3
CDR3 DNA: TGTGCCAGCAGCTCTCCTAAGGAAAGCACAGATACGCAGTATTTT
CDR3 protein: CASSSPKESTDTQYF

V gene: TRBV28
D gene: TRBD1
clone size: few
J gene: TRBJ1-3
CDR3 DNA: TGTGCCATCGGGACAGATTCCTCTGGAAACACCATATATTTT
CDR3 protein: CAIGTDSSGNTIYF

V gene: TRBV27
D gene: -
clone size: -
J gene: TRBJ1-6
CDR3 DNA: TGTGCCAGCAGTCCCTATCCCCCGGAGAGCTATAATTCACCCCTCCACTTT
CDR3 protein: CASSPYPPESYNSPLHF

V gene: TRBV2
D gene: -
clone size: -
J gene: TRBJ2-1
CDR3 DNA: TGTGCCAGCAGTGAATCGTACCAGTTCTTC
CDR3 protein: CASSESYQFF

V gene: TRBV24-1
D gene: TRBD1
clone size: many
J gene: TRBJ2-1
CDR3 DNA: TGTGCCACCAGTGACTACAGGGGCTACAATGAGCAGTTCTTC
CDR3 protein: CATSDYRGYNEQFF

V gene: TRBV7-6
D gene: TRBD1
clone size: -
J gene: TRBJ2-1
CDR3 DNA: TGTGCCAGCAGCCCTAGGACACAGGGGCCCTCATACAATGAGCAGTTCTTC
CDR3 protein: CASSPRTQGPSYNEQFF

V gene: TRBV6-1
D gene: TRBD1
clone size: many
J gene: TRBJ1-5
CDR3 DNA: TGTGCCAGCAGTCCCCTGATCGACAGGGGTAGCAATCAGCCCCAGCATTTT
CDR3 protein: CASSPLIDRGSNQPQHF

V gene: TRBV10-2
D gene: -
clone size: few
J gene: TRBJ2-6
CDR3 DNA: TGCGCCAGCAGCTCCGTTGGGTCTGGGGCCAACGTCCTGACTTTC
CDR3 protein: CASSSVGSGANVLTF

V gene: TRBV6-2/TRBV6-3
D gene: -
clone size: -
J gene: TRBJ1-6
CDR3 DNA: TGTGCCAGCCGGTCCCATACCCCGGATTCACCCCTCCACTTT
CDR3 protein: CASRSHTPDSPLHF

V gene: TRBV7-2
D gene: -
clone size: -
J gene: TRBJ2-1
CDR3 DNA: TGTGCCAGCAGCTACTTTCCCAATGAGCAGTTCTTC
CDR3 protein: CASSYFPNEQFF

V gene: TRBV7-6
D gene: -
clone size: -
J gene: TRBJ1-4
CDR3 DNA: TGTGCCAGCAGCTTAGGCCAGGAAAAACTGTTTTTT
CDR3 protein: CASSLGQEKLFF

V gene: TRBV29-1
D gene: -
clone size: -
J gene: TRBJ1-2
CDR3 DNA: TGCAGCGTTGTTCGGGGGCTCTATGGCTACACCTTC
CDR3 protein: CSVVRGLYGYTF

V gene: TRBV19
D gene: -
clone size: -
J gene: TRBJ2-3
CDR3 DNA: TGTGCCAGTAGTATAAACAGGCAAAGAATCATCGCTAGCACAGATACGCAGTATTTT
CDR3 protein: CASSINRQRIIASTDTQYF

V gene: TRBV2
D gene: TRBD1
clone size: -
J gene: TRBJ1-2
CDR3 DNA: TGTGCCAGCAGTGACGCGGACAGGTTTGATTATGGCTACACCTTC
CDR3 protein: CASSDADRFDYGYTF

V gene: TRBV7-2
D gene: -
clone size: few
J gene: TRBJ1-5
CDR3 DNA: TGTGCCAGCAGCCCACAAGGGTACGTAGCGGATCAGCCCCAGCATTTT
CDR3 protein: CASSPQGYVADQPQHF

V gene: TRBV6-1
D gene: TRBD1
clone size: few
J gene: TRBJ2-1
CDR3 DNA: TGTGCCAGCAGTGGTGGGACAGACGTACCAGCGAGCTCCTACAATGAGCAGTTCTTC
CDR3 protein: CASSGGTDVPASSYNEQFF

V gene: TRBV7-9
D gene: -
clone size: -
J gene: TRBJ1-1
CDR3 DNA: TGTGCCAGCAGGGGACACCTCATGAACACTGAAGCTTTCTTT
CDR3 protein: CASRGHLMNTEAFF

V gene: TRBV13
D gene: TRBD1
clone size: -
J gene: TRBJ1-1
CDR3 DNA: TGTGCCAGCAGCTCAGGACAGGCTGAAGCTTTCTTT
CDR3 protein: CASSSGQAEAFF

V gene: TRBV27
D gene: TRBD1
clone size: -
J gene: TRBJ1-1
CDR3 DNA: TGTGCCAGCACCCAAAACAGGGGATTGGACACTGAAGCTTTCTTT
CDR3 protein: CASTQNRGLDTEAFF

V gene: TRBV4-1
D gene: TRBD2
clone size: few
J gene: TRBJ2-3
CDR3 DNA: TGCGCCAGCAGCCAAGATCTCGGGGGGGGGGCGGCAGATACGCAGTATTTT
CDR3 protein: CASSQDLGGGAADTQYF

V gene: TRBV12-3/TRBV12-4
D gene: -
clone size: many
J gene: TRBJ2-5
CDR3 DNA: TGTGCCAGCAGTCCCACCTCCGAGACCCAGTACTTC
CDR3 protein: CASSPTSETQYF

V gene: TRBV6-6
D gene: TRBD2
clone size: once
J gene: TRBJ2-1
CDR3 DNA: TGTGCCAGCAGTGATGGGAGGGTAACTTACAATGAGCAGTTCTTC
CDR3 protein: CASSDGRVTYNEQFF

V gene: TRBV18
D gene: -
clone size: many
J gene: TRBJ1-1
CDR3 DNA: TGTGCCAGCTCACCAAGGGTCGGCACTGAAGCTTTCTTT
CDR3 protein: CASSPRVGTEAFF

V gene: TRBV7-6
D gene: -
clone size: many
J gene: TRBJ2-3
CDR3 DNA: TGTGCCAGCAGCCTAGAGAACACAGATACGCAGTATTTT
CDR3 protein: CASSLENTDTQYF

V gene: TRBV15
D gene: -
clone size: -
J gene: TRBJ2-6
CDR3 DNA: TGTGCCACCAGCACCCCTCTAAGTTGGACGCAGAATCCCGGGGCCAACGTCCTGACTTTC
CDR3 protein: CATSTPLSWTQNPGANVLTF

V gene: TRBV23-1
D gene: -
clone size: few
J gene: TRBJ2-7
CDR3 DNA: TGCGCCAGCAGTCAAGCCCTTTTTCCCTACGAGCAGTACTTC
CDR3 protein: CASSQALFPYEQYF

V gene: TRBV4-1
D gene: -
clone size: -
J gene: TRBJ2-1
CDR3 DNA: TGCGCCAGCAGCCGCACCGGGCCGGGGGCGAGTAGCTACAATGAGCAGTTCTTC
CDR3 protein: CASSRTGPGASSYNEQFF

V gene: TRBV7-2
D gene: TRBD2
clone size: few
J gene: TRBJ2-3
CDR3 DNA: TGTGCCAGCAGCTTAGGTCTTGCGGGGGGGCCGGGAGATACGCAGTATTTT
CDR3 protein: CASSLGLAGGPGDTQYF

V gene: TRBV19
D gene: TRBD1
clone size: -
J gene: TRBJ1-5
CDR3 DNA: TGTACCACCCTGGACAGGGCCCGCGGTAGCAATCAGCCCCAGCATTTT
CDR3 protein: CTTLDRARGSNQPQHF

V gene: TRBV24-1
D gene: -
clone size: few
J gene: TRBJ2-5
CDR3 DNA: TGTGCCACCAGTGATGGGGCGGGACCCCAAGAGACCCAGTACTTC
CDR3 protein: CATSDGAGPQETQYF

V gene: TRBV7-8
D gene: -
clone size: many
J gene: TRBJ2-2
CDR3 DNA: TGTGCCAGCAGCTTAGCGGGACACCCAACCGGGGAGCTGTTTTTT
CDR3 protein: CASSLAGHPTGELFF

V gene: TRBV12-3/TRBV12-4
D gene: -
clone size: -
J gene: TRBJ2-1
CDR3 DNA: TGTGCCAGCAAACTAGTTTCCTACAATGAGCAGTTCTTC
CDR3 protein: CASKLVSYNEQFF

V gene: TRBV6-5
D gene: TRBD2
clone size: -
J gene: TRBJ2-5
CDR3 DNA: TGTGCCAGCAGTTACAGGGCGGGGGGGCCTGAGACCCAGTACTTC
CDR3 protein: CASSYRAGGPETQYF

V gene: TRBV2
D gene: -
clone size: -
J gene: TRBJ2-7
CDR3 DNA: TGTGCCAGCGTAGAAGTTGCTCCAGACAGCAAATTCTACGAGCAGTACTTC
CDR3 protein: CASVEVAPDSKFYEQYF

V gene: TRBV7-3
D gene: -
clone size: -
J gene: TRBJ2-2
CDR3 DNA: TGTGCCAGCACCCCGGGGGATATAACCGGGGAGCTGTTTTTT
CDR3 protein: CASTPGDITGELFF

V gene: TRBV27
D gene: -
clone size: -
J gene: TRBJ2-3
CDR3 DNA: TGTGCAGCGTGGGGGGGCACAGATACGCAGTATTTT
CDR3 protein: CAAWGGTDTQYF

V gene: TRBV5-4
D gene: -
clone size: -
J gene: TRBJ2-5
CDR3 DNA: TGTGCCAGCAGCTTGGATTATCGCCCAGGAGGGCAAGAGACCCAGTACTTC
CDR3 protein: CASSLDYRPGGQETQYF

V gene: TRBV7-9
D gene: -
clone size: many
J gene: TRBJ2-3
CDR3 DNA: TGTGCCAGCAGCCGTACACGATCACTAAACCCCGGGGGAGATACGCAGTATTTT
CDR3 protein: CASSRTRSLNPGGDTQYF

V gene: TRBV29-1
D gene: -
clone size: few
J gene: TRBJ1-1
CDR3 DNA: TGCAGCGTTGAAGATCATAGGGTTGATGAAGCTTTCTTT
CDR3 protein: CSVEDHRVDEAFF

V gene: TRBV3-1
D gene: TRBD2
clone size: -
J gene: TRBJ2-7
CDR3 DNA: TGTGCCAGCAGCCCAAGACTAGCGGGGGAGCAGTACTTC
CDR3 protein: CASSPRLAGEQYF

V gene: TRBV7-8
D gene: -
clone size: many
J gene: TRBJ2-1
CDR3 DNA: TGTGCCAGCAGCTTCGGCCGCGAGGTCCCCAATGAGCAGTTCTTC
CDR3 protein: CASSFGREVPNEQFF

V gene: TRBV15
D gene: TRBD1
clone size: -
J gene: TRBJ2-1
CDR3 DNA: TGTGCCACCAGCAGTCCCGGGACAGGGTGGTACAATGAGCAGTTCTTC
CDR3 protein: CATSSPGTGWYNEQFF

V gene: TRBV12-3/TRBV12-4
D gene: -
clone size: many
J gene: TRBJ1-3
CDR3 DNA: TGTGCCAGCACTCCGGGGAACTCTGGAAACACCATATATTTT
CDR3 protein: CASTPGNSGNTIYF

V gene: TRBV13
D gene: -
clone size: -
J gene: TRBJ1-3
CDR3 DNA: TGTGCCAGCAGCCACACAGGAAACACCATATATTTT
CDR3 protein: CASSHTGNTIYF

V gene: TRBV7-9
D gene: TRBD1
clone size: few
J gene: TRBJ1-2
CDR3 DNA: TGTGCCAGCAGTCATAGGACAGGGCCGGTGTATGGCTACACCTTC
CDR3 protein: CASSHRTGPVYGYTF

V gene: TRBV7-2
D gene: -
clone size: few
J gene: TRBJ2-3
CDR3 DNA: TGTGCCAGCAGCTTAAGCATACAGGAGGCAGATACGCAGTATTTT
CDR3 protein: CASSLSIQEADTQYF

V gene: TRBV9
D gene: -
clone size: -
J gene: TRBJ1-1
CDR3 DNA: TGTGCCAGCAGCGTAGTAGGCGGGGTCACTGAAGCTTTCTTT
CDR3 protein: CASSVVGGVTEAFF